This T cell receptor (beta chain) appears in the sequencing data of a study of identifying expanded T cells in peripheral blood. Collection occurred without any documented infections or immune events in donors. To note about this clone: Its antigen remains unknown.

Only in-frame clones appear in the TCRdb table, and some are missing; sequencing was by immunoSEQ multiplex PCR. The top ten hold 5.6% of the sample, which has some 90,000 clones, roughly 86% seen once. Overall study findings and caveats: Clone count variance between roughly 2-week samples rose with total template count. Over approximately two and four weeks, about 15 and 18 clones changed, versus 1.2 between replicates.

Germline V gene lookup returns CDR1 SGHTS and CDR2 YDEGEE. The length of the CDR3 is 16 residues. Trimming took 4 bases from V and 3 from J; bases not matched to a gene: 11. The source is a person aged 18 to 70 in good health. The chain employs TRBV5-8 and TRBJ2-3; TRBD1 matches at 7 bases. Sample: blood. CDR3 nucleotide sequence: TGTGCCAGCAGCACTTACCGACAGGGAATTACAGATACGCAGTATTTT. Translating gives CASSTYRQGITDTQYF.